These 8 T cell receptor beta chains came from one sample sequenced in a study of T cell responses to AZD1222 COVID-19 vaccine. Libraries were prepared by immunoSEQ multiplex PCR; TCRdb keeps only in-frame clonotypes and omits some of them. There are about 150,000 clones in the sample; roughly 90% occur only once, and approximately 1.5% lies in the top ten. Specimen: peripheral blood, collected on day 0 of AZD1222 vaccination. These receptors were collected from an adult in good health.

J is TRBJ2-2 and V is TRBV4-3, with D possibly being TRBD1 or TRBD2 (5 bases each). The V end lost 0 bases, the J end lost 6 bases, and 11 bases lay between the germline ends. Germline assignment: CDR1 LGHNA and CDR2 YSLEER. The CDR3 is made up of 15 amino acids. CDR3 DNA sequence: TGCGCCAGCAGCCAAGACCCCAGGGACCCCGGGGAGCTGTTTTTT. Residues: CASSQDPRDPGELFF.

The V gene is TRBV13, the J gene TRBJ2-5, with 11 bases lining up with TRBD2. Per the germline V gene, CDR1 is PRHDT and CDR2 is FYEKMQ (reference sequence). This CDR3 comprises 20 residues. V lost 3 bases, J lost 1 base, and 16 bases stayed unmatched. For the CDR3, the DNA is TGTGCCAGCAGCTTGTTTCATCCGTCCCTAGCGGGGGGATTCCAAGAGACCCAGTACTTC. Protein sequence: CASSLFHPSLAGGFQETQYF.

This clone appeared a single time. The V and J genes are TRBV28 and TRBJ2-1, with 7 bases fitting TRBD2. The germline V gene encodes CDR1 MDHEN and CDR2 SYDVKM. V gave up 3 bases and J gave up 6 bases; unmatched junction bases: 8. The length of the CDR3 is 15 residues. The CDR3 coding sequence is TGTGCCAGCAGTTTCATAGTCCCGGGGGGCAATGAGCAGTTCTTC. Amino acid sequence: CASSFIVPGGNEQFF.

The rearrangement uses TRBV7-2 and TRBJ1-2, with TRBD1 matching 7 bases. V lost 2 bases to trimming and J lost 0 bases; unmatched junction nucleotides: 3. Germline V CDR1 and CDR2: SGHTA, FQGNSA. There are 15 residues in the CDR3. The chain's CDR3 is CASSLSDRTNYGYTF. DNA for the CDR3: TGTGCCAGCAGCTTATCGGACAGGACTAACTATGGCTACACCTTC.

The sample holds one count of this clone. The CDR3 spells CASSQRDGYTF. In nucleotides, the CDR3 is TGTGCCAGCAGCCAAAGGGATGGCTACACCTTC. The rearrangement joins TRBV3-1 (or the pseudogene TRBV3-2) to TRBJ1-2; no clear D. The ends were cut back, 2 bases at V and 6 bases at J, with 4 bases in the middle. Germline CDR1 LGHDT, CDR2 YNNKEL (reference sequence). CDR3 length equals 11 residues.

The chain is built from TRBV7-8 and TRBJ2-2; 10 bases align to TRBD2. Germline values: CDR1 SGHVS, CDR2 FQNEAQ. The CDR3 runs 17 residues. Trimming removed 5 bases from V and 0 bases from J; junction bases left unmatched: 6. CDR3 region: CASSRGTSATNTGELFF. In DNA, the CDR3 is TGTGCCAGCAGCCGCGGGACTAGCGCTACGAACACCGGGGAGCTGTTTTTT. The full variable domain, completed using reference TRBV7-8 and TRBJ2-2, is GAGVSQSPRYKVAKRGQDVALRCDPISGHVSLFWYQQALGQGPEFLTYFQNEAQLDKSGLPSDRFFAERPEGSVSTLKIQRTQQEDSAVYLCASSRGTSATNTGELFFGEGSRLTVL.

This clone was counted a single time. V usage is TRBV6-6 and J usage is TRBJ2-1, with 12 bases aligning to TRBD2. J lost 2 bases, V lost 5 bases, and 4 bases had no gene match. This CDR3 is 16 amino acids long. Germline V gene data show CDR1 as MNHNY and CDR2 as SVGAGI (reference sequence). CDR3 DNA sequence: TGTGCCAGCAGTACACTAGCGGGGGGCCCCTACAATGAGCAGTTCTTC. It yields the protein CASSTLAGGPYNEQFF.

This clone was detected a few times. The chain links TRBV6-7 to TRBJ1-3; possible D gene TRBD1, 5 bases. TRBV6-7 is an open reading frame whose function is uncertain. The CDR3 covers 17 residues. The V end was cut by 8 bases, the J end by 6 bases, with 26 bases between. The CDR3: CASRPWAIGTKENTIYF. CDR3 bases: TGTGCCAGCCGCCCTTGGGCCATCGGGACCAAGGAAAACACCATATATTTT.